This is a list of T cell receptor beta chains from one sample in a study of T cell responses to AZD1222 COVID-19 vaccine. Assay used: immunoSEQ multiplex PCR; TCRdb lists only in-frame clones, some missing. The sample yields over 95,000 clones, roughly 92% seen once. Sample: peripheral blood, taken on day 0 of AZD1222 vaccination. The receptor source for this set is an adult in good health. CDR3s include the opening cysteine and the closing phenylalanine or tryptophan. Fields, in order: V gene, clone size, J gene, D gene, CDR3 DNA, CDR3 protein. The D gene is left open where the match is weak. Size is stated for part of the rows, as once, few or many counts, or as a class when the clone is expanded.

v_gene: TRBV30; abundance: -; j_gene: TRBJ1-5; d_gene: TRBD1; CDR3nt: TGTGCCTGGGACAGGGGCAGTCAGCCCCAGCATTTT; CDR3aa: CAWDRGSQPQHF
v_gene: TRBV6-5; abundance: -; j_gene: TRBJ2-7; d_gene: -; CDR3nt: TGTGCCAGCGGGGCCCCCTACGAGCAGTACTTC; CDR3aa: CASGAPYEQYF
v_gene: TRBV7-9; abundance: -; j_gene: TRBJ1-3; d_gene: -; CDR3nt: TGTGCCAGCAGCCCCGAAAGCTCTGGAAACACCATATATTTT; CDR3aa: CASSPESSGNTIYF
v_gene: TRBV5-1; abundance: -; j_gene: TRBJ1-1; d_gene: TRBD1; CDR3nt: TGCGCCAGCAGCTTCGTGACAGGGGGCGCGAACACTGAAGCTTTCTTT; CDR3aa: CASSFVTGGANTEAFF
v_gene: TRBV5-1; abundance: -; j_gene: TRBJ2-1; d_gene: -; CDR3nt: TGCGCCAGCAGCCCCGGGACAGAGCAGTTCTTC; CDR3aa: CASSPGTEQFF
v_gene: TRBV30; abundance: -; j_gene: TRBJ1-1; d_gene: -; CDR3nt: TGTGCCCAGTCCCAGCTCCGAATGAACACTGAAGCTTTCTTT; CDR3aa: CAQSQLRMNTEAFF
v_gene: TRBV20-1; abundance: medium-sized; j_gene: TRBJ1-4; d_gene: -; CDR3nt: TGCAGTGCTGTGTGGAATGAAAAACTGTTTTTT; CDR3aa: CSAVWNEKLFF
v_gene: TRBV4-3; abundance: -; j_gene: TRBJ2-6; d_gene: TRBD2; CDR3nt: TGCGCCAGCAGCCAAGGACTAGCCGCCGGGGCCAACGTCCTGACTTTC; CDR3aa: CASSQGLAAGANVLTF
v_gene: TRBV7-9; abundance: -; j_gene: TRBJ2-5; d_gene: TRBD1; CDR3nt: TGTGCCAGCAGCTTAGCTGACAGGGTTGAGACCCAGTACTTC; CDR3aa: CASSLADRVETQYF
v_gene: TRBV5-4; abundance: -; j_gene: TRBJ2-2; d_gene: TRBD2; CDR3nt: TGTGCCAGCACCCCATCTGCGGGGGTCAACACCGGGGAGCTGTTTTTT; CDR3aa: CASTPSAGVNTGELFF
v_gene: TRBV9; abundance: -; j_gene: TRBJ1-2; d_gene: TRBD1; CDR3nt: TGTGCCAGCAGCGTAGAGGGACAGGGGGGCTACACCTTC; CDR3aa: CASSVEGQGGYTF
v_gene: TRBV9; abundance: -; j_gene: TRBJ2-1; d_gene: TRBD2; CDR3nt: TGTGCCAGCAGCGACCGACTAGCTCGGGGTGAGCAGTTCTTC; CDR3aa: CASSDRLARGEQFF
v_gene: TRBV7-3; abundance: -; j_gene: TRBJ2-3; d_gene: -; CDR3nt: TGTGCCAGCAGCTTGGGGGGCCGAGATACGCAGTATTTT; CDR3aa: CASSLGGRDTQYF
v_gene: TRBV2; abundance: -; j_gene: TRBJ1-2; d_gene: -; CDR3nt: TGTGCCAGCAGTGTACAGTGGGGGGGCTACACCTTC; CDR3aa: CASSVQWGGYTF
v_gene: TRBV30; abundance: once; j_gene: TRBJ2-7; d_gene: TRBD2; CDR3nt: TGTGCCTGGAGTGTAGGGAGCGGGGCCTACGAGCAGTACTTC; CDR3aa: CAWSVGSGAYEQYF
v_gene: TRBV19; abundance: -; j_gene: TRBJ1-1; d_gene: -; CDR3nt: TGTGCCAGTAGTCCCGGGACGGAGAACACTGAAGCTTTCTTT; CDR3aa: CASSPGTENTEAFF
v_gene: TRBV9; abundance: -; j_gene: TRBJ2-1; d_gene: TRBD2; CDR3nt: TGTGCCAGCAGCGTAGGGTCGATGGCTAGCGGGGTTGAGCAGTTCTTC; CDR3aa: CASSVGSMASGVEQFF
v_gene: TRBV7-9; abundance: -; j_gene: TRBJ2-7; d_gene: TRBD2; CDR3nt: TGTGCCAGCAGCATTCTAGCGGGTACCTACGAGCAGTACTTC; CDR3aa: CASSILAGTYEQYF
v_gene: TRBV5-6; abundance: once; j_gene: TRBJ2-1; d_gene: -; CDR3nt: TGTGCCAGCAGCCTCTCATATGGGTACAATGAGCAGTTCTTC; CDR3aa: CASSLSYGYNEQFF
v_gene: TRBV2; abundance: -; j_gene: TRBJ1-1; d_gene: -; CDR3nt: TGTGCCAGCAGTGAAGAAAAGGGGTTCGGTGAAGCTTTCTTT; CDR3aa: CASSEEKGFGEAFF
v_gene: TRBV19; abundance: -; j_gene: TRBJ2-3; d_gene: TRBD1; CDR3nt: TGTGCCAGTGGGGACAGAAGCACAGATACGCAGTATTTT; CDR3aa: CASGDRSTDTQYF
v_gene: TRBV19; abundance: once; j_gene: TRBJ1-2; d_gene: -; CDR3nt: TGTGCCAGTAGTATAGTCGGGACCTCTAACTATGGCTACACCTTC; CDR3aa: CASSIVGTSNYGYTF
v_gene: TRBV27; abundance: -; j_gene: TRBJ1-1; d_gene: -; CDR3nt: TGTGCCAGCATCCCTACGGGACAATCAAACACTGAAGCTTTCTTT; CDR3aa: CASIPTGQSNTEAFF
v_gene: TRBV7-9; abundance: -; j_gene: TRBJ1-3; d_gene: -; CDR3nt: TGTGCCAGCAGGAATCTGGGGATCTCTGGAAACACCATATATTTT; CDR3aa: CASRNLGISGNTIYF
v_gene: TRBV6-5; abundance: -; j_gene: TRBJ1-1; d_gene: -; CDR3nt: TGTGCCAGCAGCCAAGGGAGGGGGGCTGAAGCTTTCTTT; CDR3aa: CASSQGRGAEAFF
v_gene: TRBV2; abundance: -; j_gene: TRBJ2-5; d_gene: -; CDR3nt: TGTGCCAGCAGTCCCCTAACCGGGAGACAAGAGACCCAGTACTTC; CDR3aa: CASSPLTGRQETQYF
v_gene: TRBV18; abundance: -; j_gene: TRBJ2-3; d_gene: -; CDR3nt: TGTGCCAGCTCACCACCTCAGGGAACCACAGATACGCAGTATTTT; CDR3aa: CASSPPQGTTDTQYF
v_gene: TRBV11-2; abundance: -; j_gene: TRBJ1-1; d_gene: -; CDR3nt: TGTGCCAGCAGCTTATCACCCTTTTGGCAGGGCGAGAACACTGAAGCTTTCTTT; CDR3aa: CASSLSPFWQGENTEAFF
v_gene: TRBV14; abundance: -; j_gene: TRBJ1-2; d_gene: -; CDR3nt: TGTGCCAGCAGTCCCGACCGGGCGGGCGGCTACACCTTC; CDR3aa: CASSPDRAGGYTF
v_gene: TRBV29-1; abundance: -; j_gene: TRBJ1-3; d_gene: -; CDR3nt: TGCAGCGTTGTTTCGGCCGAGGATGGAAACACCATATATTTT; CDR3aa: CSVVSAEDGNTIYF
v_gene: TRBV27; abundance: -; j_gene: TRBJ2-2; d_gene: -; CDR3nt: TGTGCCAGCAGTTTTCTCCCCTTTACCGGGGAGCTGTTTTTT; CDR3aa: CASSFLPFTGELFF
v_gene: TRBV2; abundance: -; j_gene: TRBJ1-5; d_gene: TRBD1; CDR3nt: TGTGCCAGCAGCGCTGACAGGGGCAATCAGCCCCAGCATTTT; CDR3aa: CASSADRGNQPQHF
v_gene: TRBV7-9; abundance: -; j_gene: TRBJ1-2; d_gene: -; CDR3nt: TGTGCCAGCAGCACTGAGAGGCTGCTAGCTAACTATGGCTACACCTTC; CDR3aa: CASSTERLLANYGYTF
v_gene: TRBV10-1; abundance: -; j_gene: TRBJ1-1; d_gene: -; CDR3nt: TGCGCCAGCAGTGAAAGCCTGGGGGGCACTGAAGCTTTCTTT; CDR3aa: CASSESLGGTEAFF
v_gene: TRBV19; abundance: -; j_gene: TRBJ1-3; d_gene: -; CDR3nt: TGTGCCAGTAGTACCGGGGGCGGAAACACCATATATTTT; CDR3aa: CASSTGGGNTIYF
v_gene: TRBV28; abundance: -; j_gene: TRBJ2-7; d_gene: -; CDR3nt: TGTGCCAGCACAGGCTATTCCTACGAGCAGTACTTC; CDR3aa: CASTGYSYEQYF
v_gene: TRBV4-1; abundance: -; j_gene: TRBJ1-5; d_gene: -; CDR3nt: TGCGCCAGCAGCGGAGGGCGCAATCAGCCCCAGCATTTT; CDR3aa: CASSGGRNQPQHF
v_gene: TRBV28; abundance: -; j_gene: TRBJ2-7; d_gene: -; CDR3nt: TGTGCCAGCAGTTTCCAGGGTTACTACGAGCAGTACTTC; CDR3aa: CASSFQGYYEQYF
v_gene: TRBV6-6; abundance: -; j_gene: TRBJ1-1; d_gene: -; CDR3nt: TGTGCCAGCAGTTATGCAGAAAACACTGAAGCTTTCTTT; CDR3aa: CASSYAENTEAFF
v_gene: TRBV30; abundance: -; j_gene: TRBJ2-3; d_gene: TRBD2; CDR3nt: TGTGCCTGGAGTCTCTCCGGGACTAGCGGGGGCGCAGATACGCAGTATTTT; CDR3aa: CAWSLSGTSGGADTQYF
v_gene: TRBV3-1/TRBV3-2; abundance: -; j_gene: TRBJ1-3; d_gene: -; CDR3nt: TGTGCCAGCAGCCATCCCGGGGGAAACACCATATATTTT; CDR3aa: CASSHPGGNTIYF
v_gene: TRBV28; abundance: -; j_gene: TRBJ2-3; d_gene: TRBD2; CDR3nt: TGTGCGCCTCGGGGACTAGATTGGACAGATACGCAGTATTTT; CDR3aa: CAPRGLDWTDTQYF
v_gene: TRBV2; abundance: -; j_gene: TRBJ2-1; d_gene: TRBD1; CDR3nt: TGTGCCAGCAGTGAGGACAGGGATAATGAGCAGTTCTTC; CDR3aa: CASSEDRDNEQFF
v_gene: TRBV4-1; abundance: -; j_gene: TRBJ1-2; d_gene: -; CDR3nt: TGCGCCAGCAGCCCAGGGAACCCTAACTATGGCTACACCTTC; CDR3aa: CASSPGNPNYGYTF
v_gene: TRBV24-1; abundance: -; j_gene: TRBJ2-3; d_gene: -; CDR3nt: TGTGCCACCAGTGACTCGGGACCTCTGGTACAGTATTTT; CDR3aa: CATSDSGPLVQYF
v_gene: TRBV9; abundance: once; j_gene: TRBJ1-2; d_gene: -; CDR3nt: TGTGCCAGCAGCGTAGTAAGCTATGGCTACACCTTC; CDR3aa: CASSVVSYGYTF
v_gene: TRBV7-9; abundance: -; j_gene: TRBJ2-1; d_gene: -; CDR3nt: TGTGCCAGCAGCTTCGACGGATCCTACAATGAGCAGTTCTTC; CDR3aa: CASSFDGSYNEQFF
v_gene: TRBV5-1; abundance: -; j_gene: TRBJ1-1; d_gene: -; CDR3nt: TGCGCCAGCAGCTTTCAGGGAGGGGAAGCTTTCTTT; CDR3aa: CASSFQGGEAFF
v_gene: TRBV5-6; abundance: -; j_gene: TRBJ2-2; d_gene: TRBD2; CDR3nt: TGTGCCAGCAGCTTCAGCTATAGAAACTTAGCGGGCACCGGGGAGCTGTTTTTT; CDR3aa: CASSFSYRNLAGTGELFF
v_gene: TRBV6-5; abundance: -; j_gene: TRBJ1-2; d_gene: -; CDR3nt: TGTGCCGGCCGAGTCAGCACCGACTATGGCTACACCTTC; CDR3aa: CAGRVSTDYGYTF
v_gene: TRBV6-5; abundance: once; j_gene: TRBJ2-2; d_gene: TRBD2; CDR3nt: TGTGCCAGCAGTTACCGGACTAGACTTGACACCGGGGAGCTGTTTTTT; CDR3aa: CASSYRTRLDTGELFF